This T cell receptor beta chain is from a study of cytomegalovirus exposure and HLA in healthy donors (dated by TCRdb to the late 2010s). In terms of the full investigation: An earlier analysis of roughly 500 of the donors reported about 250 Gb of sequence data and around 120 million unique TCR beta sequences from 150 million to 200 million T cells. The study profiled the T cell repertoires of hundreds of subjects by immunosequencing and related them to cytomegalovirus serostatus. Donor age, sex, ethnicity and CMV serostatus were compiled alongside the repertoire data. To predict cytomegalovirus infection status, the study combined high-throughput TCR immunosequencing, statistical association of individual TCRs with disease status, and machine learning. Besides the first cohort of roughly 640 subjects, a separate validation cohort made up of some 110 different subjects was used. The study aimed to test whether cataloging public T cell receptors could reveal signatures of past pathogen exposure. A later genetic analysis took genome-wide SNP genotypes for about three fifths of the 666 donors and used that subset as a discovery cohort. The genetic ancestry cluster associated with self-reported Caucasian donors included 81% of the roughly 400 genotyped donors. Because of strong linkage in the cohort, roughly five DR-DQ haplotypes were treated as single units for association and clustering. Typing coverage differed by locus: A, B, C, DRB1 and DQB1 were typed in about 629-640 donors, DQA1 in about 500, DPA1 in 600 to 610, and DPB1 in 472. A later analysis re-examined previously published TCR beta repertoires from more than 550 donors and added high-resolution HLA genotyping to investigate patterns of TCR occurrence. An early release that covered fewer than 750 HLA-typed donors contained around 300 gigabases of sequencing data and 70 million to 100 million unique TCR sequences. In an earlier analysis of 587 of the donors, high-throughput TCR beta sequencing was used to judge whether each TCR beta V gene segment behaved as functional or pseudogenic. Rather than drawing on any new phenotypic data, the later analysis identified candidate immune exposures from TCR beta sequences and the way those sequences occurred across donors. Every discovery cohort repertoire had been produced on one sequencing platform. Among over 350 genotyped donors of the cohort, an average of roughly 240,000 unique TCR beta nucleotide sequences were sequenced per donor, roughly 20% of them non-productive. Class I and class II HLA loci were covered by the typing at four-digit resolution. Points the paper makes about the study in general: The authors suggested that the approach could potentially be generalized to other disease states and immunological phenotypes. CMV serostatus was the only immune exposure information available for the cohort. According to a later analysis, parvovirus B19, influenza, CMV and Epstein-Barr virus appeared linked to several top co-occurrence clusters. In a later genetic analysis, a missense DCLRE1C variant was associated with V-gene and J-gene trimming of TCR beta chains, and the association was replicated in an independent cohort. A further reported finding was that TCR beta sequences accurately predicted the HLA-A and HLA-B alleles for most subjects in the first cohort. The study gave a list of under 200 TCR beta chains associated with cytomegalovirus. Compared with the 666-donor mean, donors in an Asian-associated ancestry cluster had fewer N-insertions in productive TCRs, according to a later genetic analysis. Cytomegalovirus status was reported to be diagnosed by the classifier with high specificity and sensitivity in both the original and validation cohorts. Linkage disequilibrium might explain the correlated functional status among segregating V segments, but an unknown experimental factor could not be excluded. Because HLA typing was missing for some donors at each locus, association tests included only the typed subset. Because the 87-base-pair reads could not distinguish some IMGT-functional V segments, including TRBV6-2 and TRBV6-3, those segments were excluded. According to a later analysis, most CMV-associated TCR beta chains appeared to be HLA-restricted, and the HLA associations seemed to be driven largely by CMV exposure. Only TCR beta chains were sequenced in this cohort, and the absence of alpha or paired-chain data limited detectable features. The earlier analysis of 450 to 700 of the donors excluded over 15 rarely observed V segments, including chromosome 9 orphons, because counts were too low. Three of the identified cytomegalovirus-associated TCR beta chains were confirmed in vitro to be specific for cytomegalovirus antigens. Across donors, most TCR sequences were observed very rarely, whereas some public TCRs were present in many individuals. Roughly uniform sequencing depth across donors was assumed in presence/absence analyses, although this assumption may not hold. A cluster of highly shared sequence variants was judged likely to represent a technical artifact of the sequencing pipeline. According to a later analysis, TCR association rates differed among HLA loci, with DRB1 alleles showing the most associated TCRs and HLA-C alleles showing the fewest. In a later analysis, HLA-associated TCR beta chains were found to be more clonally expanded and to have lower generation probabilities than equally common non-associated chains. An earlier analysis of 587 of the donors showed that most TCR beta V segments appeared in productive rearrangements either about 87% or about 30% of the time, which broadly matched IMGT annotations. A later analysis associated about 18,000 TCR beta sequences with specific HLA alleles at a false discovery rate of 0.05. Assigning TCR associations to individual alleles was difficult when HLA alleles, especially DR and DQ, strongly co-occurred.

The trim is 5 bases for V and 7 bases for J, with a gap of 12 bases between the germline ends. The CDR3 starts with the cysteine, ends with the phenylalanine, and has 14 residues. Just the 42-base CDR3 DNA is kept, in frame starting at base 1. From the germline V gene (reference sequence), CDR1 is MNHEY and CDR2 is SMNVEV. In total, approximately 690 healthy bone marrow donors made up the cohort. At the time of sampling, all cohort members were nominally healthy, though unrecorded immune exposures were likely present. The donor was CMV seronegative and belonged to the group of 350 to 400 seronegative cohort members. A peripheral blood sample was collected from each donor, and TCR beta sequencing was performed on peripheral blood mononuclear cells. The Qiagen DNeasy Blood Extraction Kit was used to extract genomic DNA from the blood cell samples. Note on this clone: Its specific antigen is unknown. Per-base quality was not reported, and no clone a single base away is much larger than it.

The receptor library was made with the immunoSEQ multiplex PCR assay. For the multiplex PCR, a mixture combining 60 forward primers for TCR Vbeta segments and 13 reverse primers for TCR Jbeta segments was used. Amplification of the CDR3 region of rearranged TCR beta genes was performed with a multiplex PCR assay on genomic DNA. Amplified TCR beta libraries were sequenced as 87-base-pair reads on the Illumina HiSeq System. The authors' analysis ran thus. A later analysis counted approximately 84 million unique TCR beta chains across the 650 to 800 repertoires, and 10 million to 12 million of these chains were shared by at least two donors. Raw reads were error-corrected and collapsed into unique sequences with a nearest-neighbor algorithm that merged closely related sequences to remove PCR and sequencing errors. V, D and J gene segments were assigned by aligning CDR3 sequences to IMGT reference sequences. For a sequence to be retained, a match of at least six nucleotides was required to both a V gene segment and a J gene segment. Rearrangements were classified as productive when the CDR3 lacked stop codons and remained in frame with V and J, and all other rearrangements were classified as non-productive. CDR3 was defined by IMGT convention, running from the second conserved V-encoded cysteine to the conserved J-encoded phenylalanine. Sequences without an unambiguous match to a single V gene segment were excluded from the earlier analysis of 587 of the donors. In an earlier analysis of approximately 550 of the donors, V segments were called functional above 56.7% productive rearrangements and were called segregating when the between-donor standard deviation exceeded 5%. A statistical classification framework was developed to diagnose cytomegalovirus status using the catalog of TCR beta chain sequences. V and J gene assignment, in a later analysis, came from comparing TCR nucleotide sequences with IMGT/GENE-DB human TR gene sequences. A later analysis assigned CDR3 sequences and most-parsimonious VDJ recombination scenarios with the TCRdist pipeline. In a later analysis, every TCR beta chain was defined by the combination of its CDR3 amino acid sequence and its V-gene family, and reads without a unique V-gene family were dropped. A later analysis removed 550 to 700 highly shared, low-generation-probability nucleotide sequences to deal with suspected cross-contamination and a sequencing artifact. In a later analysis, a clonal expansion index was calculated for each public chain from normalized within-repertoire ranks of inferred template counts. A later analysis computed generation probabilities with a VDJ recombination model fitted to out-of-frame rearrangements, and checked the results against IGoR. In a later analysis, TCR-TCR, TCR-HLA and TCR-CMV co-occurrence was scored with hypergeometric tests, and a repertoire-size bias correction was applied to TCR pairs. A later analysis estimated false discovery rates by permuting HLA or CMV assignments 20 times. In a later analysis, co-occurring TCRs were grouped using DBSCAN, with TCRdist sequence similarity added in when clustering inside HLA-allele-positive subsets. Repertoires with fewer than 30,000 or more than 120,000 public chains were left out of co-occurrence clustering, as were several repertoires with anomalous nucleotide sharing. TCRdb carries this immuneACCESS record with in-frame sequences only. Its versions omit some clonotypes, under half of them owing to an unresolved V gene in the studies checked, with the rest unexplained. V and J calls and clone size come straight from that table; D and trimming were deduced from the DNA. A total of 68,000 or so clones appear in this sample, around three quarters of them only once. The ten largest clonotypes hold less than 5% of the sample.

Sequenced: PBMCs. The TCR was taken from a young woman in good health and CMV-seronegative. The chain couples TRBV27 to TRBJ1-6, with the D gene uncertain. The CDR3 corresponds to CASSTIGVNSPLHF. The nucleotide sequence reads TGTGCCAGCAGTACAATCGGGGTGAATTCACCCCTCCACTTT.